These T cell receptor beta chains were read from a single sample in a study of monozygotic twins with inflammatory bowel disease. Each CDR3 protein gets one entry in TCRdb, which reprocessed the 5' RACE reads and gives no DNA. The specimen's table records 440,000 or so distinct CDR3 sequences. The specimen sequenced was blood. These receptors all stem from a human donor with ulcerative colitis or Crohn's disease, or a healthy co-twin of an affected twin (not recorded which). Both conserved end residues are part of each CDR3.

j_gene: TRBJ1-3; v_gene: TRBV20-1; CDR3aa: CSARAPGGSRNTIYF
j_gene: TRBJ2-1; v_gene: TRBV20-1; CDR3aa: CSVRERGLAYNEQFF
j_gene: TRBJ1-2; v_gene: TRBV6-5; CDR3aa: CASSYSGYGYTF
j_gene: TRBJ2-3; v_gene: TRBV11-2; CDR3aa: CASSLVGLAAADTQYF
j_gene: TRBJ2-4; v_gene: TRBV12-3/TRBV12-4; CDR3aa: CASSFGLPRGVAKNIQYF
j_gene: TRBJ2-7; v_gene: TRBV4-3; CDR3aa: CASSQGLAGGLEQYF
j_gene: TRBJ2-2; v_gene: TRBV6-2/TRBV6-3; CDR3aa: CVSSYRTANTGELFF
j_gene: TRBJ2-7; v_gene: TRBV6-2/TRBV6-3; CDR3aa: CASSASGRAGEQYF
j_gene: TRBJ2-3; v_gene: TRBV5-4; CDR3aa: CASSSDLGGGLGASDTQYF
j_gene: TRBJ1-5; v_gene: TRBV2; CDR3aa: CASSASTSNQPQHF
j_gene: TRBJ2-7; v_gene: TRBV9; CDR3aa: CASSVSAGTVYEQYF
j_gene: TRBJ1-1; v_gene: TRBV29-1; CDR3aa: CSVVPGSTEAFF
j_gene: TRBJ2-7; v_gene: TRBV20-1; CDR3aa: CSARTLGLAGTYEQYF
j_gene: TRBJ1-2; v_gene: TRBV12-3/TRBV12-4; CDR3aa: CASSFEGPYGYTF
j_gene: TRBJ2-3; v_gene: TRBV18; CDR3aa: CASSPGHSGGRIDTQYF
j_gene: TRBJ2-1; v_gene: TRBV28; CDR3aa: CASSLVPGSSYNEQFF
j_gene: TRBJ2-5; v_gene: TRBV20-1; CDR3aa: CSAGFLAGGLAGTQYF
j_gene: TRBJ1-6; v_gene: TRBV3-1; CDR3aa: CASSPGPNGLNLHF
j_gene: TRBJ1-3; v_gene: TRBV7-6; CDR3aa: CASSSPHGSSGNTIYF
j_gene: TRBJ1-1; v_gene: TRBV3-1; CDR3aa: CASSGNTEAFF
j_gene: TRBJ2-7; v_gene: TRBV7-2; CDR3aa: CASSFPRGQGGLEQYF
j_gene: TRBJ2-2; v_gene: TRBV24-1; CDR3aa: CATSERGQGGGELFF
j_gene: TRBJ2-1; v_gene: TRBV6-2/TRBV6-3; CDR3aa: CASSTEVGTGDEQFF
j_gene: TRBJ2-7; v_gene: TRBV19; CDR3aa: CASSFSGNLYEQYF
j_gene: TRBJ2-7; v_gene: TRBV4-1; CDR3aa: CASSQALPVAGGPESLYF
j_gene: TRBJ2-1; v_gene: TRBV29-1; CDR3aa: CSVLGLAYNEQFF
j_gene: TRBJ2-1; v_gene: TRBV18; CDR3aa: CASQGLGVYNEQFF
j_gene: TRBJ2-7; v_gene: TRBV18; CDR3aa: CASSPGQGGFYEQYF
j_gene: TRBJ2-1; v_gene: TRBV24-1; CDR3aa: CATSANRGPYNEQFF
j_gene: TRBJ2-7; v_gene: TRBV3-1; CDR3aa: CASSPDRNLPYEQYF
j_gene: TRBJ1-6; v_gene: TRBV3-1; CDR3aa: CASSHLTGGDSPLHF
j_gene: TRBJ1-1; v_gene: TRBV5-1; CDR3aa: CASRYQGGGLNTEAFF
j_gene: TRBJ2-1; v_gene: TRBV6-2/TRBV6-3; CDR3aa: CASRRLLAGVDEQFF
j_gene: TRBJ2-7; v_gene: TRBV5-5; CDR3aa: CASSKLNRDRVLSYEQYF
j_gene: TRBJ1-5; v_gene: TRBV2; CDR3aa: CASRRDRGNNQPQHF
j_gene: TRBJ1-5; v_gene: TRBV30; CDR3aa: CAWSDGQGRNQPQHF
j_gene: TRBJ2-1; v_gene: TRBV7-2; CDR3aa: CASSLRTSGRGMEQFF
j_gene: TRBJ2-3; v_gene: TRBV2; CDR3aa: CASSASGSNTDTQYF
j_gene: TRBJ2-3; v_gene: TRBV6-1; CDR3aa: CASSEASTTDTQYF
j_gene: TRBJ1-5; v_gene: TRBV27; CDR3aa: CASSLYDPRTGNQPQHF
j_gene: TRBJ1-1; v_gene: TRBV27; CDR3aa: CASSFYGQPEAFF
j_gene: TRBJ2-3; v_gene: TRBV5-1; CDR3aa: CASSLGGSSADTQYF
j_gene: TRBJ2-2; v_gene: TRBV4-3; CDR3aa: CASSQDMREEAGELFF
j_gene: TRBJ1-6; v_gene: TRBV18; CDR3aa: CASSPLQGTLSSYNSPLHF
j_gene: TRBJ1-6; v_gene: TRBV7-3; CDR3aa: CASRCGTENNSPLHF
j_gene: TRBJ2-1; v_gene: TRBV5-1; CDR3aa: CASSSGQGLKASGGVTPNEQFF
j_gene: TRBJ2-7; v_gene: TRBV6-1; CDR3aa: CASSPTGTGGREQYF
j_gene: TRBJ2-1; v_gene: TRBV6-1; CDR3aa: CASSDGTSHNEQFF
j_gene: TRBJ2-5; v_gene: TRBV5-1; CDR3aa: CASSLDYRTETQYF
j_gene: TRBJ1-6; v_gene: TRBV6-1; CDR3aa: CASSESSGQGARSPLHF
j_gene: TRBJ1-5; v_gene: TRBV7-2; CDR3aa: CASSMRMGSGYGQPQHF
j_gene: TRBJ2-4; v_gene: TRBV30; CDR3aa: CAWRRDRTQYF
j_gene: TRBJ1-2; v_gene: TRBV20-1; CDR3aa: CSASPPGSNYGYTF